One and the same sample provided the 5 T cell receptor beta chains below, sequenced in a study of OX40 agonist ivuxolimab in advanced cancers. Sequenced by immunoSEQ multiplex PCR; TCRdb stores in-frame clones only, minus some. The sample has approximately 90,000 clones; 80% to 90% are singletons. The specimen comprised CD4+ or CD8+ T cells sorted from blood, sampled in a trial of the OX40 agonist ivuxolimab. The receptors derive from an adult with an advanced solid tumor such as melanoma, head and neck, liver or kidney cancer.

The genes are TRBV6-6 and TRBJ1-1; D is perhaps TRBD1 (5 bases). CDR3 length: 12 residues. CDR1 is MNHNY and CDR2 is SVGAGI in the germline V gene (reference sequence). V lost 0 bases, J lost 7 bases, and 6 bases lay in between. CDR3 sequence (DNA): TGTGCCAGCAGTTACTCTACAGGTGAAGCTTTCTTT. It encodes CASSYSTGEAFF.

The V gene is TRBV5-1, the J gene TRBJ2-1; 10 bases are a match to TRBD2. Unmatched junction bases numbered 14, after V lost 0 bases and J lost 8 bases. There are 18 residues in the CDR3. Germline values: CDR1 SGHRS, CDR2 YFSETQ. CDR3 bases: TGCGCCAGCAGCTTGGCCGTATTAGCGGGAGGACGTTACGATGAGCAGTTCTTC. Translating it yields CASSLAVLAGGRYDEQFF.

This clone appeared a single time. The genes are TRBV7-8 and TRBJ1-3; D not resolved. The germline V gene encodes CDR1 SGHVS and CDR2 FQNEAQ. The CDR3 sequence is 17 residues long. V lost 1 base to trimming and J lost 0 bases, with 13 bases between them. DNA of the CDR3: TGTGCCAGCAGCTTAGGCCATGGGTCGCTCTCTGGAAACACCATATATTTT. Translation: CASSLGHGSLSGNTIYF.

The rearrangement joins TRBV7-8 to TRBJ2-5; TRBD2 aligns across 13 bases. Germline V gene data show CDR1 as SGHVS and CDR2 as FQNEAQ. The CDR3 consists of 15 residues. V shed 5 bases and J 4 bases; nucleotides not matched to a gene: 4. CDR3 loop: CASSPRTSGRETQYF. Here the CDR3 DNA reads TGTGCCAGCAGCCCAAGGACTAGCGGGAGAGAGACCCAGTACTTC.

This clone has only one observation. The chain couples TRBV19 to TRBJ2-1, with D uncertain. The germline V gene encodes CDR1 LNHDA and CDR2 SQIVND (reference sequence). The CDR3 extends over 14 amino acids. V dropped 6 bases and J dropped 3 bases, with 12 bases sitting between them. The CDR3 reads CASSLTAVYNEQFF. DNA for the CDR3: TGTGCCAGTAGCCTAACAGCTGTCTACAATGAGCAGTTCTTC.